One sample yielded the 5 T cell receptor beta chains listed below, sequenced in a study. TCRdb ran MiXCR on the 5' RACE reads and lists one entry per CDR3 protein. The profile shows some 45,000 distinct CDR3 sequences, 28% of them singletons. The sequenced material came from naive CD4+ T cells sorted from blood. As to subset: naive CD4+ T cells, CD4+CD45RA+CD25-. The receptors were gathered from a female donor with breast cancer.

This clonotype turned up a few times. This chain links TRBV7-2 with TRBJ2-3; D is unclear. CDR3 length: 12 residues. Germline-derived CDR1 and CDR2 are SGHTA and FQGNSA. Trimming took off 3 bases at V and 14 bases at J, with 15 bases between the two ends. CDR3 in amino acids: CASSFLNGYWYF. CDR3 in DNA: TGTGCCAGCAGCTTTTTAAACGGGTATTGGTATTTT.

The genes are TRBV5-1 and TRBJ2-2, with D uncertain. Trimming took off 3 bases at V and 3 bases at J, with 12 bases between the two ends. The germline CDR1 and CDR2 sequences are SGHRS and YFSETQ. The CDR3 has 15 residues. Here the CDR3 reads CASSWNDGYTGELFF. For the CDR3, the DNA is TGCGCCAGCAGCTGGAACGACGGGTACACCGGGGAGCTGTTTTTT.

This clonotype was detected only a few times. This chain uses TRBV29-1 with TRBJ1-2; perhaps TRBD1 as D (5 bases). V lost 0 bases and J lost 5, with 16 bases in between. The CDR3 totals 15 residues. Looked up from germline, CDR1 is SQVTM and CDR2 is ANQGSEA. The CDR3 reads CSVEDGAGLAYGYTF. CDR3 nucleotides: TGCAGCGTTGAAGATGGGGCAGGGTTGGCTTATGGCTACACCTTC.

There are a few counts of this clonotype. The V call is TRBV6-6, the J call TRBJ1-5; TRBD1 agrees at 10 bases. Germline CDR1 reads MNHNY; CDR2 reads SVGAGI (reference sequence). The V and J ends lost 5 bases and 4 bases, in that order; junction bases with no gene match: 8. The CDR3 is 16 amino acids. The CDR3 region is CASSPSTGGGNQPQHF. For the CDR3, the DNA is TGTGCCAGCAGTCCTTCGACAGGGGGCGGAAATCAGCCCCAGCATTTT.

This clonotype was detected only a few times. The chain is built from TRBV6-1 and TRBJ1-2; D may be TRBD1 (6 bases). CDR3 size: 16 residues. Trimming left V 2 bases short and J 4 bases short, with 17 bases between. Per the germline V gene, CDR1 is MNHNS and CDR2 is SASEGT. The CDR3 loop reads CASSERGGSEGYGYTF. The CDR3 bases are TGTGCCAGCAGTGAAAGAGGGGGATCCGAGGGCTATGGCTACACCTTC.